The 26 T cell receptor beta chains in this list originate from one sample, sequenced in a study of T cells in localized non-small cell lung cancer. This table comes from immunoSEQ multiplex PCR, and its TCRdb copy is limited to in-frame clones, with some not included. The sample has around 79,000 clones, 60% to 85% seen once; the top ten hold 19%. The specimen was PBMCs, collected before any cancer treatment. The receptor source for this set is a man aged 35 to 69 with stage II squamous cell lung carcinoma.

The rearrangement joins TRBV5-4 to TRBJ1-2, with 8 bases aligning to TRBD1. Germline V gene sequence: CDR1 SGHNT, CDR2 YYREEE (reference sequence). The junction had 3 bases not matched to a gene; V was cut back by 4 bases and J by 4 bases. The CDR3 length is 13 residues. The CDR3 here is CASSTDRAYGYTF. The CDR3 DNA reads as TGTGCCAGCAGCACGGACAGGGCCTATGGCTACACCTTC.

The rearrangement joins TRBV19 to TRBJ1-2; TRBD1 matches 8 bases. CDR3 size: 15 residues. Germline values: CDR1 LNHDA, CDR2 SQIVND (reference sequence). V lost 10 bases and J lost 0; bases outside the gene matches: 10. CDR3: CATEDREIPNYGYTF. The DNA for the CDR3 is TGTGCCACCGAGGACAGGGAGATTCCTAACTATGGCTACACCTTC.

The genes are TRBV7-2 and TRBJ1-5; D is uncertain. From germline, CDR1 is SGHTA and CDR2 FQGNSA. Trimming shortened V by 5 bases and J by 2 bases, and 10 bases separated the two germline ends. The CDR3 is 14 residues long. The CDR3 loop is CASSPNLGNQPQHF. In DNA, the CDR3 is TGTGCCAGCAGCCCCAACTTGGGCAATCAGCCCCAGCATTTT.

The rearrangement links TRBV7-9 to TRBJ1-1; weak D call: TRBD1 (5 bases). The V gene's germline CDR1 is SEHNR and CDR2 FQNEAQ (reference sequence). The CDR3 sequence is 15 residues long. Trimming stripped 5 bases from V and 4 bases from J, with 17 bases between. This chain's CDR3 is CASSPIEGFTTEAFF. In nucleotides, the CDR3 is TGTGCCAGCAGCCCGATTGAGGGGTTCACCACTGAAGCTTTCTTT.

The chain uses TRBV6-6 and TRBJ1-2; the D is unclear. Trimming took off 0 bases at V and 8 bases at J, with 10 bases between the two ends. CDR3 length: 13 residues. CDR1 and CDR2 from the germline V gene are MNHNY and SVGAGI (reference sequence). The CDR3 loop reads CASSYSEGGGYTF. As DNA, the CDR3 is TGTGCCAGCAGTTACTCGGAGGGAGGAGGCTACACCTTC.

The chain couples TRBV6-6 to TRBJ2-1; TRBD1 or TRBD2 may be the D gene (5 bases each). The CDR3 extends over 13 amino acids. V gave up 7 bases and J gave up 6 bases, with 13 bases separating them. CDR1 and CDR2 (germline): MNHNY, SVGAGI (reference sequence). The CDR3 spells CASTSPGTNEQFF. CDR3 nucleotides: TGTGCCAGCACAAGTCCAGGGACCAATGAGCAGTTCTTC.

The chain has TRBV11-1 and TRBJ2-2; a possible D gene is TRBD1 (5 bases). Trimming took off 5 bases at V and 4 bases at J, with 14 bases between the two ends. This CDR3 contains 15 residues. Germline lookup yields CDR1 SGHAT and CDR2 FQDESV (reference sequence). The CDR3 DNA follows: TGTGCCAGCAGCCACCGAGGACAAGGCACCGGGGAGCTGTTTTTT. Translation gives CASSHRGQGTGELFF.

In DNA, the CDR3 is TGTGCCAGCAGCTTCGAGGGGACTCGGAACACCGGGGAGCTGTTTTTT. Translated, it gives CASSFEGTRNTGELFF. J is TRBJ2-2 and V is TRBV7-2; possibly TRBD2 for D (6 bases). CDR1 and CDR2 (germline): SGHTA, FQGNSA. With 3 bases removed from V and 1 base from J, the gap between germline ends came to 12 bases. The CDR3 extends over 16 amino acids.

This chain links TRBV30 with TRBJ1-1, with D maybe TRBD1 (5 bases). V was shortened by 5 bases and J by 1 base, with 8 bases between the two germline ends. The CDR3 covers 12 residues. Looked up from germline, CDR1 is GTSNPN and CDR2 is SVGIG (reference sequence). The CDR3 bases are TGTGCCTGGGGAGGGACGAACACTGAAGCTTTCTTT. It codes for CAWGGTNTEAFF. Variable domain in full (rest from reference TRBV30 and TRBJ1-1): SQTIHQWPATLVQPVGSPLSLECTVEGTSNPNLYWYRQAAGRGLQLLFYSVGIGQISSEVPQNLSASRPQDRQFILSSKKLLLSDSGFYLCAWGGTNTEAFFGQGTRLTVV.

This clone was recorded only once. V and J are TRBV5-5 and TRBJ2-7; perhaps TRBD2 as D (6 bases). Trimming stripped 0 bases from V and 0 bases from J, with 10 bases between. CDR1 SGHKS and CDR2 YYEKEE come from the germline V gene (reference sequence). The CDR3 loop spans 15 amino acids. CDR3 region: CASSLAAGLSYEQYF. Here the CDR3 DNA reads TGTGCCAGCAGCTTGGCCGCGGGACTCTCCTACGAGCAGTACTTC.

The rearrangement joins TRBV7-2 to TRBJ2-7; 8 bases are shared with TRBD1. This CDR3 has 14 amino acids. Germline CDR1 and CDR2: SGHTA and FQGNSA. V lost 1 base and J lost 6; bases outside the gene matches: 5. The CDR3, as DNA: TGTGCCAGCAGCTTAGGACAGGGGTCGATCGAGCAGTACTTC. Encoded protein: CASSLGQGSIEQYF.

This sequence joins TRBV19 and TRBJ1-5; TRBD1 agrees at 8 bases. CDR1 and CDR2 (germline): LNHDA, SQIVND (reference sequence). This CDR3 region has 15 residues. J gave up 4 bases and V 5 bases, and 7 bases lay outside the gene matches. For the CDR3, the DNA is TGTGCCAGTAGTGACCTGACAGGGGTGAATCAGCCCCAGCATTTT. Protein sequence: CASSDLTGVNQPQHF.

The chain carries TRBV7-6 and TRBJ2-2, with a possible D match to TRBD1 (6 bases). Between the trimmed V and J ends, which lost 5 bases and 1 base, there was a span of 20 bases. Germline assignment: CDR1 SGHVS and CDR2 FNYEAQ. CDR3 length: 18 residues. The CDR3 DNA reads as TGTGCCAGCAGCCCTAACGCTTTGCAGGGGCGGAACACCGGGGAGCTGTTTTTT. It specifies CASSPNALQGRNTGELFF.

J is TRBJ1-2 and V is TRBV5-1, with TRBD1 as a possible D gene (6 bases). Germline V gives CDR1 SGHRS, CDR2 YFSETQ. The CDR3 is 14 residues long. V gave up 2 bases and J gave up 1 base, with 9 bases separating them. DNA for the CDR3: TGCGCCAGCAGCTTAGGGGACAATAACTATGGCTACACCTTC. Translated, it gives CASSLGDNNYGYTF.

The chain carries TRBV18 and TRBJ1-1, with D perhaps matching TRBD1 (5 bases). CDR3 length: 14 residues. CDR1 and CDR2 from the germline V gene are KGHSH and LQKENI. V gave up 6 bases and J gave up 1 base, with 12 bases separating them. The CDR3 nucleotides are TGTGCCAGCTCGAGGGACCGGGAGAACACTGAAGCTTTCTTT. Translated, it gives CASSRDRENTEAFF. The full variable domain, in which reference TRBV18 and TRBJ1-1 provide the parts outside the CDR3, is NAGVMQNPRHLVRRRGQEARLRCSPMKGHSHVYWYRQLPEEGLKFMVYLQKENIIDESGMPKERFSAEFPKEGPSILRIQQVVRGDSAAYFCASSRDRENTEAFFGQGTRLTVV.

The chain combines TRBV5-1 with TRBJ1-1; the D gene is possibly TRBD1 (6 bases). Germline CDR1 reads SGHRS; CDR2 reads YFSETQ. V was cut by 1 base and J by 1 base, with 11 bases left in between. CDR3 length: 15 residues. CDR3 protein: CASSLSGTTNTEAFF. Written as DNA, the CDR3 is TGCGCCAGCAGCTTGTCCGGGACAACGAACACTGAAGCTTTCTTT.

This chain links TRBV5-1 with TRBJ2-1; TRBD1 might be the D (6 bases). Trimming pared 4 bases from V and 5 bases from J, leaving 10 bases between. The CDR3 is 13 amino acids. Germline V gene lookup returns CDR1 SGHRS and CDR2 YFSETQ. The DNA for the CDR3 is TGCGCCAGCAGCGATACAGGGCACAATGAGCAGTTCTTC. Protein: CASSDTGHNEQFF. Full variable domain (rest looked up from reference TRBV5-1 and TRBJ2-1): KAGVTQTPRYLIKTRGQQVTLSCSPISGHRSVSWYQQTPGQGLQFLFEYFSETQRNKGNFPGRFSGRQFSNSRSEMNVSTLELGDSALYLCASSDTGHNEQFFGPGTRLTVL.

The chain links TRBV2 to TRBJ2-2, with D possibly matching TRBD1 (5 bases). CDR1 SNHLY and CDR2 FYNNEI come from the germline V gene. V lost 4 bases and J 1 base, leaving 13 bases between the germline ends. The CDR3 consists of 16 residues. The CDR3 loop reads CASSATGPRNTGELFF. In nucleotides, the CDR3 is TGTGCCAGCAGTGCTACAGGACCCCGGAACACCGGGGAGCTGTTTTTT.

The V call is TRBV9, the J call TRBJ2-1, with TRBD2 matching 13 bases. After removal of 1 base from V and 7 bases from J, the junction contained 5 bases not matched to a gene. The germline CDR1 and CDR2 sequences are SGDLS and YYNGEE. The CDR3 length is 16 residues. CDR3 DNA sequence: TGTGCCAGCAGCGTACAAACTAGCGGGGGGGATAATGAGCAGTTCTTC. As protein: CASSVQTSGGDNEQFF.

This chain connects TRBV7-3 to TRBJ2-7; D is uncertain. This CDR3 has 15 amino acids. Deletions cut 2 bases from V and 2 bases from J, with 13 bases between. Germline V CDR1 and CDR2: SGHTA, FQGTGA. The DNA for the CDR3 is TGTGCCAGCAGCTTATTTTCTTCAGGTGCCTACGAGCAGTACTTC. Translation gives CASSLFSSGAYEQYF.

In its sample, this clone was seen a few times. The chain has TRBV11-2 and TRBJ2-1, with D possibly being TRBD1 or TRBD2 (5 bases each). Looked up from germline, CDR1 is SGHAT and CDR2 is FQNNGV. The ends were cut back, 3 bases at V and 2 bases at J, with 11 bases in the middle. CDR3 length: 15 amino acids. CDR3 amino acids: CASSLRWGTYNEQFF. DNA of the CDR3: TGTGCCAGCAGCTTGCGGTGGGGGACCTACAATGAGCAGTTCTTC.

This sequence joins TRBV5-3 and TRBJ2-7; 10 bases are a match to TRBD1. TRBV5-3 carries the ORF label, with uncertain function. CDR3 length: 14 amino acids. V shed 3 bases, J shed 2 bases, and the junction held 2 bases outside the gene matches. CDR3 protein: CARSWDRGTYEQYF. The CDR3 DNA reads TGTGCCAGAAGCTGGGACAGGGGTACCTACGAGCAGTACTTC.

This sequence joins TRBV2 and TRBJ1-6; D is unresolved. V was shortened by 4 bases and J by 7 bases, with 8 bases between the two germline ends. CDR3 length equals 13 residues. Per the germline V gene, CDR1 is SNHLY and CDR2 is FYNNEI. Here the CDR3 DNA reads TGTGCCAGCAGTGGGGTTATCAATTCACCCCTCCACTTT. Translated, it gives CASSGVINSPLHF.

The chain uses TRBV28 and TRBJ2-3; 9 bases are shared with TRBD2. The germline CDR1 and CDR2 sequences are MDHEN and SYDVKM. The V gene end was trimmed by 4 bases and the J gene end by 4 bases; junction bases not matched to a gene: 15. The CDR3 spans 18 residues. The CDR3 protein is CASSSSSIAGVGSDTQYF. CDR3 sequence (DNA): TGTGCCAGCAGTTCATCGTCAATAGCGGGAGTGGGGTCAGATACGCAGTATTTT.

The J gene is TRBJ1-1, the V gene TRBV2; D gene uncertain. Germline CDR1 reads SNHLY; CDR2 reads FYNNEI. There are 13 residues in the CDR3. The V and J ends lost 7 bases and 8 bases respectively, with 17 bases between them. CDR3 DNA: TGTGCCAGCACACCAAGCTTGTCGGTCGAAGCTTTCTTT. Translated: CASTPSLSVEAFF.

Only one count was recorded for this clone. The genes are TRBV11-2 and TRBJ1-1, with a weak D call TRBD1 (6 bases). CDR1 SGHAT and CDR2 FQNNGV come from the germline V gene. Trimming took 3 bases from V and 5 from J, leaving 13 bases between them. The CDR3 is 14 amino acids. CDR3 region: CASSFWGRITEAFF. In DNA form, the CDR3 reads TGTGCCAGCAGCTTCTGGGGGCGGATAACTGAAGCTTTCTTT.